This TCR beta chain was identified in a study of neoadjuvant nivolumab and ipilimumab in lung cancer (dated by TCRdb to the early 2020s). Background for the entire study: Nivolumab was administered intravenously at 3 mg/kg on days 1, 15 and 29, and in the combination arm ipilimumab 1 mg/kg was added on day 1 only. The primary endpoint of the trial was the rate of major pathologic response (MPR) in the intention-to-treat population of each study arm. The trial treated about 45 patients with operable NSCLC: about 23 were randomized to nivolumab monotherapy and some 20 to nivolumab plus ipilimumab. TCR repertoires in pretherapy (baseline) peripheral blood were compared with TCR repertoires in tumors resected at surgery after neoadjuvant immune checkpoint blockade. Matched pretherapy and resected tumor pairs were analyzed from seven patients, of whom four had been treated with nivolumab and three with nivolumab plus ipilimumab. The paper as a whole reports these results and caveats: No significant correlation was found between TCR clonality and pathologic tumor regression, and only one major-pathologic-response sample was available for the clonality analysis. TCR richness and clonality were greater in resected tumors than in tumor-adjacent uninvolved lung, and increases were seen in more dual-therapy-treated tumors. Pretherapy blood TCR richness correlated positively with richness in tumors resected after neoadjuvant therapy (Spearman R ~ 0.79). A small number of samples was subjected to TCR sequencing. Tumor T-cell richness and clonality rose from pretherapy to surgery in three of three dual-therapy tumors but in only two of four nivolumab-treated tumors.

Reading from cysteine to phenylalanine, the CDR3 counts 16 amino acids. The retained sequence is limited to the CDR3, 48 bases, with the frame set at the first base. The germline V gene encodes CDR1 KGHSH and CDR2 LQKENI. V is pared back by 0 bases and J by 3 bases, with 15 bases lying between the germline termini. The library came from the immunoSEQ multiplex PCR assay. For the original study's pipeline: Repertoires were summarized in terms of richness and clonality, and significantly expanded and contracted clones between pre- and post-therapy samples were identified. Here the immuneACCESS table is served through TCRdb, limited to in-frame sequences with V and J called. Missing clones are a known gap in these copies; in checked studies unresolved V genes cover under half, and the rest lacks a known reason. V and J calls and clone size are as listed in that table; D and trimming were resolved from the DNA. This sample has over 25,000 clones in its table, and roughly nine tenths of those were observed once. The ten largest make up 2% to 2.5% of the sample.

In the paper's terms, the time point label means: at surgical resection after neoadjuvant nivolumab +/- ipilimumab. The samples were obtained from NEOSTAR, a phase 2 randomized trial that tested neoadjuvant nivolumab or nivolumab plus ipilimumab, followed by surgery, in operable NSCLC. Notes on this clone: The specificity of this receptor is unknown. No base quality information exists; no much larger clone differs at one position.

Sequenced here: peripheral blood, sampled after neoadjuvant nivolumab, alone or with ipilimumab, at or shortly before surgery. This receptor was identified in an adult with non-small cell lung cancer. The chain links TRBV18 with TRBJ2-7; D gene: possibly TRBD1, on 7 matching bases. The bases are TGTGCCAGCTCACCACCGATGGCAGGGGGGTACTACGAGCAGTACTTC. The encoded protein is CASSPPMAGGYYEQYF. Reference TRBV18 and TRBJ2-7 proteins supply the regions before and after the CDR3; the full variable domain is: NAGVMQNPRHLVRRRGQEARLRCSPMKGHSHVYWYRQLPEEGLKFMVYLQKENIIDESGMPKERFSAEFPKEGPSILRIQQVVRGDSAAYFCASSPPMAGGYYEQYFGPGTRLTVT.